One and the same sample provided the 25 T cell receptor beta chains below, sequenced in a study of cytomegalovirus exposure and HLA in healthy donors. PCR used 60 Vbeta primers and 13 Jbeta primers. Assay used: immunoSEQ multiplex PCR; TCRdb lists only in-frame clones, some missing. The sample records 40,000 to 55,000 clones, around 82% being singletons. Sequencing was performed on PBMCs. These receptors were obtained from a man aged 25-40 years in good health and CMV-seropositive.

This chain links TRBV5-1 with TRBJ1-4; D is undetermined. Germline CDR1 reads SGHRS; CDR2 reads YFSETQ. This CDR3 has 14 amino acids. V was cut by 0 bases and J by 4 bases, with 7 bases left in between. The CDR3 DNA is TGCGCCAGCAGCTTGGGGCAGATTAATGAAAAACTGTTTTTT. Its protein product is CASSLGQINEKLFF. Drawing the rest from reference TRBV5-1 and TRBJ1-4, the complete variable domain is KAGVTQTPRYLIKTRGQQVTLSCSPISGHRSVSWYQQTPGQGLQFLFEYFSETQRNKGNFPGRFSGRQFSNSRSEMNVSTLELGDSALYLCASSLGQINEKLFFGSGTQLSVL.

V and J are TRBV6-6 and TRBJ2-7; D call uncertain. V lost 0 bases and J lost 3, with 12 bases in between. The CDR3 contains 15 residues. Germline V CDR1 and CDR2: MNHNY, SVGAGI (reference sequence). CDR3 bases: TGTGCCAGCAGTTACTCGGTGGGTGGCGGCTACGAGCAGTACTTC. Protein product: CASSYSVGGGYEQYF.

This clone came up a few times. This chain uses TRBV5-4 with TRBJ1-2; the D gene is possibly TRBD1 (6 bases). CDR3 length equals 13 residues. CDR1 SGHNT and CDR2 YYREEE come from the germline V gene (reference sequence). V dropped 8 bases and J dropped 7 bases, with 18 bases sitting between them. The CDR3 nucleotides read TGTGCCAGTGGGGGGGCGCGGATTGGTGGCTACACCTTC. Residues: CASGGARIGGYTF.

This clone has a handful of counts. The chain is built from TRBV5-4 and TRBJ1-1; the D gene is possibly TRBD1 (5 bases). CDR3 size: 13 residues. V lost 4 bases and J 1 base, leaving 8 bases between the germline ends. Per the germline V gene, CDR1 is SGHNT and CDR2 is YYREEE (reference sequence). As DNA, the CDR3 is TGTGCCAGCAGCCCGACAGCGAACACTGAAGCTTTCTTT. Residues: CASSPTANTEAFF.

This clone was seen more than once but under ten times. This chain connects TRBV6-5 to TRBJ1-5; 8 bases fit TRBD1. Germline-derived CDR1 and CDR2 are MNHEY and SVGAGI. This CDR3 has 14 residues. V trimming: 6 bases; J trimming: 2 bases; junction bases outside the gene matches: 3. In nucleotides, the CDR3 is TGTGCCAGCAGACAGGGGGGAGGCAATCAGCCCCAGCATTTT. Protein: CASRQGGGNQPQHF.

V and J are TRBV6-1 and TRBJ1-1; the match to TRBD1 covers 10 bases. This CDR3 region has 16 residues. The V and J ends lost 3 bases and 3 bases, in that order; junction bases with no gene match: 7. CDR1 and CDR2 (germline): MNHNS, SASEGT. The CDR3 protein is CASSEAGQGWDTEAFF. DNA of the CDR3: TGTGCCAGCAGTGAGGCGGGACAGGGGTGGGACACTGAAGCTTTCTTT.

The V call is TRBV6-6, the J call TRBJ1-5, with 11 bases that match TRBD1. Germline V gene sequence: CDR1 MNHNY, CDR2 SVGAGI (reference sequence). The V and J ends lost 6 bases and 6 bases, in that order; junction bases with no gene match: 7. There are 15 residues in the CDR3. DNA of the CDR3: TGTGCCAGCAGCCCTGGGGACAGGGGGAGTCAGCCCCAGCATTTT. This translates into CASSPGDRGSQPQHF.

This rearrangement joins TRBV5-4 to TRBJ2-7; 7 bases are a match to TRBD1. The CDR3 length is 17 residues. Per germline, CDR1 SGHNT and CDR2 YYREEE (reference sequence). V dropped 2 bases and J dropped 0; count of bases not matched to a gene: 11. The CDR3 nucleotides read TGTGCCAGCAGCTTTGGCCCAGTGGCAGGGGGCTCCTACGAGCAGTACTTC. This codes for CASSFGPVAGGSYEQYF.

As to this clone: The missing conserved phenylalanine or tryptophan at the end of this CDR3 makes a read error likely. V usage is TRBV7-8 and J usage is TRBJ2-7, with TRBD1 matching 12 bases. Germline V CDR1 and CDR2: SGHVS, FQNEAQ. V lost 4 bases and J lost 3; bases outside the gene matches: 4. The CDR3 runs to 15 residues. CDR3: CASSSGQGANYEQYL. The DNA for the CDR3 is TGTGCCAGCAGCTCGGGACAGGGGGCTAACTACGAGCAGTACCTC.

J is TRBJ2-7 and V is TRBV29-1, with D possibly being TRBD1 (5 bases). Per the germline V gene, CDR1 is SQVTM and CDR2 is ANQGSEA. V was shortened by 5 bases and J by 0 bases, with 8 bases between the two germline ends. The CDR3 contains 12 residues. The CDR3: CSVQGHSYEQYF. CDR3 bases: TGCAGCGTTCAGGGTCACTCCTACGAGCAGTACTTC.

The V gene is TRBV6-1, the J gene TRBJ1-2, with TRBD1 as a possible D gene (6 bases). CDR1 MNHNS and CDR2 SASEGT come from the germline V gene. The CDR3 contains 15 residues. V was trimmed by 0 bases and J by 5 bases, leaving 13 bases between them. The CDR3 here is CASSEAHTGNYGYTF. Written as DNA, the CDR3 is TGTGCCAGCAGTGAAGCCCATACAGGGAATTATGGCTACACCTTC.

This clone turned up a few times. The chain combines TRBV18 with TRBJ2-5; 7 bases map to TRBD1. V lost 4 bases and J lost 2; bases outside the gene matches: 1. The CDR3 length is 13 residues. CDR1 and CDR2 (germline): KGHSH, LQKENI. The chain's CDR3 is CASSRGQQETQYF. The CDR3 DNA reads TGTGCCAGCTCACGGGGACAGCAAGAGACCCAGTACTTC.

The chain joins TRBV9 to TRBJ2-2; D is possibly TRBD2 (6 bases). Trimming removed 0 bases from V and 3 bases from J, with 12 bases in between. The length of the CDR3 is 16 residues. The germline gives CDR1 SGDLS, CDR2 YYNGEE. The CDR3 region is CASSVGRGEDTGELFF. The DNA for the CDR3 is TGTGCCAGCAGCGTAGGTAGAGGGGAGGACACCGGGGAGCTGTTTTTT.

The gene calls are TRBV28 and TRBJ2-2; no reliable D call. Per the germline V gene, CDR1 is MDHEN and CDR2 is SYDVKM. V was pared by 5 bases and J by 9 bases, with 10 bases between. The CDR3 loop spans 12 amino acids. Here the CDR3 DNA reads TGTGCCAGCAGTCGCGGATCCCGGGAGCTGTTTTTT. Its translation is CASSRGSRELFF.

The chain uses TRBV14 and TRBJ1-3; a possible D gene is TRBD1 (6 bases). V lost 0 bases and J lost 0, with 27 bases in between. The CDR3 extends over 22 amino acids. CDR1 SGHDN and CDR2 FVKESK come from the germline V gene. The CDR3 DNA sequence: TGTGCCAGCAGCCAAGAAGGGGGGGGACTTCGCTGGACCGATTTCTCTGGAAACACCATATATTTT. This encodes CASSQEGGGLRWTDFSGNTIYF.

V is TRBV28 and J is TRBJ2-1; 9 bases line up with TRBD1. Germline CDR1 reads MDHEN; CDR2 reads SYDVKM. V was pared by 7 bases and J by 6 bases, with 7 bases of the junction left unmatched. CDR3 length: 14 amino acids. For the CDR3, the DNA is TGTGCCAGCATAGGACAGGGGTTGGGCAATGAGCAGTTCTTC. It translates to CASIGQGLGNEQFF.

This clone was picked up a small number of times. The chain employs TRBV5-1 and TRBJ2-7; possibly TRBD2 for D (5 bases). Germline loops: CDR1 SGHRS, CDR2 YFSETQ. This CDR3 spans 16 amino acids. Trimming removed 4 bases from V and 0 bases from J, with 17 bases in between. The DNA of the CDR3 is TGCGCCAGCAGCCCCAGCTTATCGGGGAGCTCCTACGAGCAGTACTTC. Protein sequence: CASSPSLSGSSYEQYF.

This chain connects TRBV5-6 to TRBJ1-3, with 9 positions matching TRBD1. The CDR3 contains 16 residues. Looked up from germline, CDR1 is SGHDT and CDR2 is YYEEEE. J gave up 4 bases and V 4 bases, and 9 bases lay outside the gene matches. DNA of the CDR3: TGTGCCAGCAGCCAGATGACAGGGGGGGCAGGAAACACCATATATTTT. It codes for CASSQMTGGAGNTIYF.

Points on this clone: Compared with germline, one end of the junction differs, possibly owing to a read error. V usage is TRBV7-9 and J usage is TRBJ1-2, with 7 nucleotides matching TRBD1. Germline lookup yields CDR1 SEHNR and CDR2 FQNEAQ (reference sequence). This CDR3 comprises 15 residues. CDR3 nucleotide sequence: TGTGCCAGCAGCTTGAATAGGGGGCAAGGCTATGGCTACATCTTC. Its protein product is CASSLNRGQGYGYIF.

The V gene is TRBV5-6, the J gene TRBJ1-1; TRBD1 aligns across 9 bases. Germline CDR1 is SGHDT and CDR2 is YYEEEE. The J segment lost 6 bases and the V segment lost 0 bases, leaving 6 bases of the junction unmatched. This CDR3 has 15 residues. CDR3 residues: CASSLGTGGTAEAFF. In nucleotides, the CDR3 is TGTGCCAGCAGCTTGGGCACAGGGGGCACGGCTGAAGCTTTCTTT. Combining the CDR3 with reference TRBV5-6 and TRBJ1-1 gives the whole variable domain DAGVTQSPTHLIKTRGQQVTLRCSPKSGHDTVSWYQQALGQGPQFIFQYYEEEERQRGNFPDRFSGHQFPNYSSELNVNALLLGDSALYLCASSLGTGGTAEAFFGQGTRLTVV.

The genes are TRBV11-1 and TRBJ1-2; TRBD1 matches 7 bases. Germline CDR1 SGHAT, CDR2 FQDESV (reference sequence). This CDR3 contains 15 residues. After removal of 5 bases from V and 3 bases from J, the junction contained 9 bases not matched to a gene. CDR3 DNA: TGTGCCAGCAGCGCCGACAGGGCTCCTGACTATGGCTACACCTTC. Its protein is CASSADRAPDYGYTF.

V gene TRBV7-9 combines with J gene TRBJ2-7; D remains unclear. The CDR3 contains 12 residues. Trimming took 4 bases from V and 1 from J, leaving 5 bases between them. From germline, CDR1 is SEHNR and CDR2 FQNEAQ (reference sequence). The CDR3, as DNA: TGTGCCAGCAGCTCCCTATCCTACGAGCAGTACTTC. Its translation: CASSSLSYEQYF.

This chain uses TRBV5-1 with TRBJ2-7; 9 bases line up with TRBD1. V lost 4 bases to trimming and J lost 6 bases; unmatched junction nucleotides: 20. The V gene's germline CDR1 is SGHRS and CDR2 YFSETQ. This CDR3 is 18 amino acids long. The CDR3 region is CASSPGTGSGLRGGEQYF. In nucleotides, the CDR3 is TGCGCCAGCAGCCCCGGGACAGGGTCCGGGTTACGCGGCGGCGAGCAGTACTTC. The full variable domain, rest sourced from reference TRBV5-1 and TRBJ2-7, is KAGVTQTPRYLIKTRGQQVTLSCSPISGHRSVSWYQQTPGQGLQFLFEYFSETQRNKGNFPGRFSGRQFSNSRSEMNVSTLELGDSALYLCASSPGTGSGLRGGEQYFGPGTRLTVT.

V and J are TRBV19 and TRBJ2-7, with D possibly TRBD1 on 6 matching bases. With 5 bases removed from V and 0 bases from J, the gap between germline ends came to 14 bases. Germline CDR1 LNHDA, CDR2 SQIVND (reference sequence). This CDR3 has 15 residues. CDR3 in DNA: TGTGCCAGTAGTCCTTGGGACACCCACTCCTACGAGCAGTACTTC. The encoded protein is CASSPWDTHSYEQYF.

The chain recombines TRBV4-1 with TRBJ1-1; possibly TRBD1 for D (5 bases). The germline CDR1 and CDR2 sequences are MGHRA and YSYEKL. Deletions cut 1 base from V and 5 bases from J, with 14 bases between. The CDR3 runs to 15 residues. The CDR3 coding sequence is TGCGCCAGCAGCCAAGGCCCCGGGGGTCGGACTGAAGCTTTCTTT. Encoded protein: CASSQGPGGRTEAFF.